These T cell receptor beta chains were read from a single sample in a study of blood T cell repertoires in COVID-19. The repertoire was sequenced with immunoSEQ multiplex PCR; TCRdb's copy has only in-frame clones and lacks some. The sample yields roughly 410,000 clones, around 87% seen once. The sequenced material came from peripheral blood. These receptor sequences come from a woman aged 60-75 years with COVID-19, enrolled during active disease. Each CDR3 is given with its conserved first and last residue. The D gene is left open where the match is weak. Clone size is given for some rows only: seen once, a few or many times, or a class if the clone is expanded.

. | . | TRBJ1-1 | TRBV11-3 | TGTGCCAGCACCGACGACGTAGACAGTGAAGCTTTCTTT | CASTDDVDSEAFF
TRBD1 | . | TRBJ1-4 | TRBV19 | TGTGCCAGTACCCCCCCTTCCGGGACAGGGGGTGAAAAACTGTTTTTT | CASTPPSGTGGEKLFF
. | . | TRBJ1-2 | TRBV3-1/TRBV3-2 | TGTGCCAGCAGCCAGGGGAAGACAGGCCGAGGCTACACCTTC | CASSQGKTGRGYTF
TRBD2 | . | TRBJ2-1 | TRBV19 | TGTGCCAGTAGTATCCCGGGACTAGCGGGCAATGAGCAGTTCTTC | CASSIPGLAGNEQFF
TRBD1 | . | TRBJ1-6 | TRBV9 | TGTGCCAGCAGCGTCGGACAGGGAGACTCACCCCTCCACTTT | CASSVGQGDSPLHF
. | . | TRBJ2-7 | TRBV19 | TGTGCCAGTAGTCTTTCCGGGAGCTTTACAAAGGAGTACTTC | CASSLSGSFTKEYF
. | . | TRBJ2-7 | TRBV6-6 | TGTGCCAGCAGACTCGACGGAGGCAGCTCCTACGAGCAGTACTTC | CASRLDGGSSYEQYF
. | . | TRBJ1-2 | TRBV19 | TGTGCCAGTACCGGACAGAGATTAGGCTACACCTTC | CASTGQRLGYTF
. | . | TRBJ1-5 | TRBV6-4 | TGTGCCAGCAGTGTAACATCTAATCAGCCCCAGCATTTT | CASSVTSNQPQHF
. | . | TRBJ1-1 | TRBV19 | TGTGCCACTTTCCTGAACACTGAAGCTTTCTTT | CATFLNTEAFF
. | . | TRBJ1-3 | TRBV4-1 | TGCGCCAGCAGCCAGGCGGCGGGCAGGGGAATGTCTGGAAACACCATATATTTT | CASSQAAGRGMSGNTIYF
. | . | TRBJ2-1 | TRBV18 | TGTGCCAGCTCACCAAACCAGTACAATGAGCAGTTCTTC | CASSPNQYNEQFF
. | . | TRBJ1-2 | TRBV3-1/TRBV3-2 | TGTGCCAGCAGCCAGGGTTCAAGAGGAGGCTACACCTTC | CASSQGSRGGYTF
. | . | TRBJ1-6 | TRBV7-3 | TGTGCCAGCAGCTCCCAGGGTATCTATAATTCACCCCTCCACTTT | CASSSQGIYNSPLHF
. | once | TRBJ1-4 | TRBV11-2 | TGTGCCAGCAGCTTAGCCTTCCAGGGTGCAACTAATGAAAAACTGTTTTTT | CASSLAFQGATNEKLFF
. | . | TRBJ2-5 | TRBV14 | TGTGCCAGCAGCCAAGTCTACGGCCAAGAGACCCAGTACTTC | CASSQVYGQETQYF
. | once | TRBJ1-2 | TRBV18 | TGTGCCAGCTCGCAAAACAGGGTCTATGGCTACACCTTC | CASSQNRVYGYTF
. | once | TRBJ2-7 | TRBV3-1/TRBV3-2 | TGTGCCAGCAGCCTCCTACATCGCGACTTAAGCTCCTACGAGCAGTACTTC | CASSLLHRDLSSYEQYF
. | . | TRBJ1-3 | TRBV12-5 | TGTGCTAGTGGTTTGGTAGTAGTTGGGAGCTCTGGAAACACCATATATTTT | CASGLVVVGSSGNTIYF
TRBD1 | . | TRBJ1-2 | TRBV19 | TGTGCCAGTAGTATAGCAGGACAGGGTTACGGCTACACCTTC | CASSIAGQGYGYTF
TRBD1 | . | TRBJ2-1 | TRBV11-1 | TGTGCCAGCAGCTCGGACAGGGGGAAACAGTTCTTC | CASSSDRGKQFF
. | . | TRBJ2-2 | TRBV9 | TGTGCCAGCAGCGTACCCGACTTGCGGGGGGAGCTGTTTTTT | CASSVPDLRGELFF
. | . | TRBJ2-2 | TRBV4-1 | TGCGCCAGCAGCCACCCCGGGGTGCGGGCCGGGGAGCTGTTTTTT | CASSHPGVRAGELFF
TRBD1 | few | TRBJ2-7 | TRBV28 | TGTGCCAGCAGCCCCCGGGACAGGCCCTACGAGCAGTACTTC | CASSPRDRPYEQYF
. | . | TRBJ2-7 | TRBV25-1 | TGTGCCAGCAGTTCAGGTACCAACGAGCAGTACTTC | CASSSGTNEQYF
. | . | TRBJ1-4 | TRBV27 | TGTGCCAGCAAAGTCTTCCAGTCTAATGAAAAACTGTTTTTT | CASKVFQSNEKLFF
. | . | TRBJ1-1 | TRBV5-1 | TGCGCCAGCAGCTTTAACTCGGGACTCATTGGGGGTGAAGCTTTCTTT | CASSFNSGLIGGEAFF